A selection of T cell receptor beta chains follows, all from one sample in a study of glioma-infiltrating T cells after dendritic cell vaccination. Method: immunoSEQ multiplex PCR; TCRdb's copy keeps in-frame clones and lacks some. The sample lists tens of thousands of clones, approximately 91% seen once, with less than 2.5% in the top ten. The sample consisted of blood, taken before dendritic cell vaccination. These receptors were taken from a human donor with glioblastoma. Each CDR3 is given with its conserved first and last residue. D genes are given only for firm matches. Where a row states a size, it is once, few, many or the class of an expanded clone; other rows omit it.

V gene	clone size	CDR3 length	D gene	J gene	CDR3 protein	CDR3 DNA
TRBV7-2	-	16	TRBD2	TRBJ2-1	CASSLAASGGYNEQFF	TGTGCCAGCAGCTTAGCGGCTAGCGGGGGGTACAATGAGCAGTTCTTC
TRBV11-2	-	14	-	TRBJ2-7	CASSLDFRVYEQYF	TGTGCCAGCAGCTTAGATTTTAGAGTGTACGAGCAGTACTTC
TRBV4-1	once	14	-	TRBJ2-5	CASSQGDRVETQYF	TGCGCCAGCAGCCAGGGAGACCGGGTAGAGACCCAGTACTTC
TRBV2	-	13	-	TRBJ2-7	CASSPQGIYEQYF	TGTGCCAGCAGTCCACAGGGAATCTACGAGCAGTACTTC
TRBV5-4	-	13	-	TRBJ2-4	CASTLGGENIQYF	TGTGCCAGCACCCTAGGGGGGGAGAACATTCAGTACTTC
TRBV19	-	12	-	TRBJ2-3	CASSRLADTQYF	TGTGCCAGTAGTCGGTTAGCGGATACGCAGTATTTT
TRBV2	-	13	-	TRBJ1-2	CASSLGDNYGYTF	TGTGCCAGCAGTCTAGGGGATAACTATGGCTACACCTTC
TRBV19	once	14	-	TRBJ1-5	CASSNRQLNQPQHF	TGTGCCAGTAGTAACCGACAGTTAAATCAGCCCCAGCATTTT
TRBV25-1	-	15	TRBD1	TRBJ2-7	CASSEGWTGTYEQYF	TGTGCCAGCAGTGAGGGGTGGACAGGGACCTACGAGCAGTACTTC
TRBV6-1	-	14	-	TRBJ1-5	CASSESSLGGPQHF	TGTGCCAGCAGTGAATCGTCCCTCGGAGGGCCCCAGCATTTT
TRBV27	-	16	-	TRBJ1-6	CATLQSPRLYNSPLHF	TGTGCCACCCTCCAATCTCCCAGGCTGTATAATTCCCCCCTCCACTTT
TRBV5-8	-	12	-	TRBJ2-7	CASSLGSRGQYF	TGTGCCAGCAGCTTGGGGAGCCGGGGGCAGTACTTC
TRBV7-8	few	15	-	TRBJ2-2	CASSRPRGNTGELFF	TGTGCCAGCAGCCGTCCCCGGGGGAACACCGGGGAGCTGTTTTTT
TRBV11-3	-	15	-	TRBJ2-2	CASSFRGANTGELFF	TGTGCCAGCAGCTTCCGCGGGGCTAACACCGGGGAGCTGTTTTTT
TRBV10-3	-	13	-	TRBJ1-5	CAIRRQDNQPQHF	TGTGCCATCAGGCGACAGGACAATCAGCCCCAGCATTTT
TRBV5-6	-	15	-	TRBJ2-5	CASSLIRGSGETQYF	TGTGCCAGCAGCTTGATCAGGGGTTCTGGGGAGACCCAGTACTTC
TRBV9	-	14	-	TRBJ1-6	CASSPTGSDSPLHF	TGTGCCAGCAGCCCCACAGGGTCAGATTCACCCCTCCACTTT